Below, 28 T cell receptor beta chains from the same sample are listed, as sequenced in a study of cytotoxic CD8 clonotypes in ibrutinib-treated CLL. TCRdb's table, derived via immunoSEQ multiplex PCR, lists solely in-frame clones and lacks some. The table records some 170,000 clones, 70% to 90% of them present only once. The material was PBMCs, obtained at disease progression, from a patient treated with ibrutinib. The receptors were sampled from a human donor with chronic lymphocytic leukemia.

J is TRBJ1-1 and V is TRBV30; D not resolved. The CDR3 loop spans 12 amino acids. Trimming cost V 3 bases and J 4 bases, with 9 bases left between them. Germline CDR1 is GTSNPN and CDR2 is SVGIG (reference sequence). The CDR3 nucleotides read TGTGCCTGGAGCTCAGGAATCACTGAAGCTTTCTTT. Its translation is CAWSSGITEAFF. Supplemented by reference TRBV30 and TRBJ1-1, the full variable domain reads SQTIHQWPATLVQPVGSPLSLECTVEGTSNPNLYWYRQAAGRGLQLLFYSVGIGQISSEVPQNLSASRPQDRQFILSSKKLLLSDSGFYLCAWSSGITEAFFGQGTRLTVV.

The chain joins TRBV11-2 to TRBJ2-7; 10 bases line up with TRBD1. Losses at the gene ends were 7 bases for V and 6 bases for J; bases not matched to a gene: 6. Germline V gene lookup returns CDR1 SGHAT and CDR2 FQNNGV. The CDR3 is 13 amino acids. CDR3 region: CASTRDRGREQYF. CDR3 DNA: TGTGCCAGCACTAGGGACAGGGGACGCGAGCAGTACTTC.

The J gene is TRBJ1-2, the V gene TRBV6-1, with D possibly being TRBD1 (6 bases). The CDR3 has 14 amino acids. The V end lost 7 bases, the J end lost 4 bases, and 16 bases lay between the germline ends. Germline CDR1 and CDR2: MNHNS and SASEGT. The CDR3 loop reads CASTPGGGSYGYTF. CDR3 in DNA: TGTGCCAGCACCCCGGGCGGGGGCAGCTATGGCTACACCTTC.

V is TRBV19 and J is TRBJ1-4, with D perhaps TRBD1 (5 bases). Trimming removed 10 bases at V and 7 bases at J, with 19 bases between. This CDR3 is 14 amino acids long. Per germline, CDR1 LNHDA and CDR2 SQIVND (reference sequence). The CDR3 loop is CATGAALFGEKLFF. CDR3 bases: TGTGCCACCGGGGCGGCTCTTTTTGGTGAAAAACTGTTTTTT.

The V and J genes are TRBV4-2 and TRBJ1-2, with a possible D match to TRBD1 (5 bases). This CDR3 contains 14 residues. Germline assignment: CDR1 LGHNA and CDR2 YNFKEQ. The V end lost 6 bases, the J end lost 1 base, and 12 bases lay between the germline ends. CDR3 nucleotide sequence: TGTGCCAGCAGTGGGACTGACCGTAACTATGGCTACACCTTC. Translated, it gives CASSGTDRNYGYTF.

This chain connects TRBV4-3 to TRBJ2-3, with 9 nucleotides matching TRBD2. CDR1 is LGHNA, CDR2 YSLEER, per germline. This CDR3 region has 18 residues. The ends lost 0 bases at V and 3 bases at J; junction bases unmatched: 10. The CDR3 DNA reads TGCGCCAGCAGCCAAGAACTAGCGGGCGGAGGGTGGACAGATACGCAGTATTTT. Protein product: CASSQELAGGGWTDTQYF.

Comment on this clone: This specimen includes other DNA sequences encoding the same CDR3. The chain recombines TRBV5-1 with TRBJ2-3; D is ambiguous. Germline V gene data show CDR1 as SGHRS and CDR2 as YFSETQ. The CDR3 totals 13 residues. V was clipped by 4 bases and J by 4 bases, with 10 bases between them. CDR3 sequence: CASSPSGADTQYF. CDR3 DNA sequence: TGCGCCAGCAGCCCTAGTGGGGCAGATACGCAGTATTTT.

The chain carries TRBV5-4 and TRBJ2-6, with D hard to call. Trimming cost V 3 bases and J 5 bases, with 6 bases left between them. The CDR3 sequence is 13 residues long. CDR1 and CDR2 from the germline V gene are SGHNT and YYREEE (reference sequence). CDR3 protein: CASSSVRANVLTF. The DNA of the CDR3 is TGTGCCAGCAGCTCGGTTCGGGCCAACGTCCTGACTTTC. Supplemented by reference TRBV5-4 and TRBJ2-6, the full variable domain reads ETGVTQSPTHLIKTRGQQVTLRCSSQSGHNTVSWYQQALGQGPQFIFQYYREEENGRGNFPPRFSGLQFPNYSSELNVNALELDDSALYLCASSSVRANVLTFGAGSRLTVL.

V usage is TRBV28 and J usage is TRBJ1-1; D is undetermined. The CDR3 is made up of 14 amino acids. Germline V CDR1 and CDR2: MDHEN, SYDVKM. The V end lost 6 bases, the J end lost 4 bases, and 15 bases lay between the germline ends. CDR3 residues: CASRGRGIVTEAFF. CDR3 DNA: TGTGCCAGCAGAGGGCGCGGGATTGTCACTGAAGCTTTCTTT.

This clone was picked up a small number of times. CDR3 nucleotide sequence: TGCGCCAGCACCCTACCCGGCGACGAAAAACTGTTTTTT. Encoded protein: CASTLPGDEKLFF. V and J are TRBV4-1 and TRBJ1-4; no reliable D call. The germline V and J ends were trimmed by 7 bases and 8 bases, with 14 bases remaining between them. CDR3 length equals 13 residues. Germline CDR1 is MGHRA and CDR2 is YSYEKL.

The V call is TRBV5-8, the J call TRBJ2-3, with 7 bases aligning to TRBD2. V trimming: 0 bases; J trimming: 2 bases; junction bases outside the gene matches: 6. Germline values: CDR1 SGHTS, CDR2 YDEGEE. The CDR3 has 16 residues. The DNA for the CDR3 is TGTGCCAGCAGCTTGGTGTTAGCGGGTAACACAGATACGCAGTATTTT. This encodes CASSLVLAGNTDTQYF.

On this clone itself: A junction end diverges from the germline sequence, so it may reflect a read error. The J gene is TRBJ2-7, the V gene TRBV5-6; 9 bases align to TRBD1. From germline, CDR1 is SGHDT and CDR2 YYEEEE. The CDR3 contains 11 residues. The CDR3 DNA reads TGTGCCAGCGGAAGATCCGGGACAGGGCATTTC. Translated, it gives CASGRSGTGHF.

The rearrangement joins TRBV5-4 to TRBJ2-3; a weak D match, TRBD1 (6 bases). With 4 bases removed from V and 0 bases from J, the gap between germline ends came to 18 bases. The CDR3 consists of 17 residues. Looked up from germline, CDR1 is SGHNT and CDR2 is YYREEE (reference sequence). This chain's CDR3 is CASSLQTGRGSTDTQYF. The DNA of the CDR3 is TGTGCCAGCAGCCTTCAAACTGGTAGGGGGAGCACAGATACGCAGTATTTT. Drawing the rest from reference TRBV5-4 and TRBJ2-3, the complete variable domain is ETGVTQSPTHLIKTRGQQVTLRCSSQSGHNTVSWYQQALGQGPQFIFQYYREEENGRGNFPPRFSGLQFPNYSSELNVNALELDDSALYLCASSLQTGRGSTDTQYFGPGTRLTVL.

The chain recombines TRBV30 with TRBJ1-1; 7 positions agree with TRBD1. Trimming took 2 bases from V and 3 from J; bases not matched to a gene: 9. Germline loops: CDR1 GTSNPN, CDR2 SVGIG (reference sequence). This CDR3 comprises 15 residues. This chain's CDR3 is CAWSNGGGRDTEAFF. CDR3 nucleotides: TGTGCCTGGAGTAACGGAGGGGGCAGAGACACTGAAGCTTTCTTT.

This sequence joins TRBV19 and TRBJ2-3; TRBD2 matches 10 bases. This CDR3 contains 18 residues. The ends lost 1 base at V and 2 bases at J; junction bases unmatched: 9. From germline, CDR1 is LNHDA and CDR2 SQIVND (reference sequence). Here the CDR3 DNA reads TGTGCCAGTAGTATAGGTCGTATAGCGGGAGGCCTCACAGATACGCAGTATTTT. Its translation is CASSIGRIAGGLTDTQYF.

V is TRBV9 and J is TRBJ1-2; the D gene is possibly TRBD1 (5 bases). V lost 3 bases, J lost 3 bases, and 15 bases lay in between. The CDR3 is made up of 15 amino acids. The germline gives CDR1 SGDLS, CDR2 YYNGEE. CDR3 coding DNA: TGTGCCAGCAGCGCAAGAGGGGAGGGCTACTATGGCTACACCTTC. This gives the protein CASSARGEGYYGYTF.

The chain recombines TRBV5-1 with TRBJ1-1, with TRBD1 identical over 8 bases. From germline, CDR1 is SGHRS and CDR2 YFSETQ. V dropped 4 bases and J dropped 4; count of bases not matched to a gene: 15. This CDR3 region has 17 residues. CDR3 bases: TGCGCCAGCAGCGACCAGCGGGACAGGCCGGCAGGCACTGAAGCTTTCTTT. Translating it yields CASSDQRDRPAGTEAFF.

The V and J genes are TRBV30 and TRBJ1-1; D perhaps matches TRBD1 (6 bases). The CDR3 spans 14 residues. V shed 4 bases and J shed 3 bases, with 15 bases lying between them. Per the germline V gene, CDR1 is GTSNPN and CDR2 is SVGIG (reference sequence). The CDR3: CAWTSGQSHTEAFF. The CDR3 nucleotides read TGTGCCTGGACCTCCGGACAGTCCCACACTGAAGCTTTCTTT. Supplemented by reference TRBV30 and TRBJ1-1, the full variable domain reads SQTIHQWPATLVQPVGSPLSLECTVEGTSNPNLYWYRQAAGRGLQLLFYSVGIGQISSEVPQNLSASRPQDRQFILSSKKLLLSDSGFYLCAWTSGQSHTEAFFGQGTRLTVV.

The gene calls are TRBV19 and TRBJ1-5; D remains unclear. V was shortened by 8 bases and J by 0 bases, with 14 bases between the two germline ends. This CDR3 has 15 residues. The germline CDR1 and CDR2 sequences are LNHDA and SQIVND (reference sequence). This chain's CDR3 is CASQTSGSSNQPQHF. In DNA, the CDR3 is TGTGCCAGTCAGACTTCCGGTTCTAGCAATCAGCCCCAGCATTTT.

The chain carries TRBV19 and TRBJ2-7, with D possibly being TRBD2 (5 bases). The V end was cut by 3 bases, the J end by 0 bases, with 12 bases between. There are 15 residues in the CDR3. Germline values: CDR1 LNHDA, CDR2 SQIVND (reference sequence). For the CDR3, the DNA is TGTGCCAGTAGTATGAACGGACTTGGCTCCTACGAGCAGTACTTC. This translates into CASSMNGLGSYEQYF.

This chain uses TRBV6-7 with TRBJ1-3, with D perhaps matching TRBD1 (6 bases). Being an ORF, TRBV6-7 has a function that is uncertain. V shed 2 bases and J shed 0 bases, with 14 bases lying between them. The CDR3 extends over 17 amino acids. As DNA, the CDR3 is TGTGCCAGCAGTTACACAGGGAAGAATTTCTCTGGAAACACCATATATTTT. Amino acids: CASSYTGKNFSGNTIYF.

This clone has more than one count but fewer than ten. V and J are TRBV5-6 and TRBJ2-7, with D hard to call. Per the germline V gene, CDR1 is SGHDT and CDR2 is YYEEEE. The CDR3 totals 11 residues. V lost 4 bases, J lost 6 bases, and 8 bases lay in between. The CDR3 nucleotides read TGTGCCAGCAGCCGAGTATTCGAGCAGTACTTC. Translating gives CASSRVFEQYF. The full variable domain, its missing parts supplied by reference TRBV5-6 and TRBJ2-7, is DAGVTQSPTHLIKTRGQQVTLRCSPKSGHDTVSWYQQALGQGPQFIFQYYEEEERQRGNFPDRFSGHQFPNYSSELNVNALLLGDSALYLCASSRVFEQYFGPGTRLTVT.

The sample holds a few counts of this clone. V usage is TRBV5-1 and J usage is TRBJ2-1; D may be TRBD1 or TRBD2 (5 bases each). In germline, CDR1 is SGHRS, CDR2 YFSETQ. V was pared by 0 bases and J by 8 bases, with 15 bases between. The CDR3 has 15 amino acids. This chain's CDR3 is CASSLEGVGRDEQFF. The CDR3 bases are TGCGCCAGCAGCTTGGAAGGAGTGGGGCGGGATGAGCAGTTCTTC. The variable domain in full, completed from reference TRBV5-1 and TRBJ2-1, reads KAGVTQTPRYLIKTRGQQVTLSCSPISGHRSVSWYQQTPGQGLQFLFEYFSETQRNKGNFPGRFSGRQFSNSRSEMNVSTLELGDSALYLCASSLEGVGRDEQFFGPGTRLTVL.

The chain employs TRBV7-8 and TRBJ2-3; 8 nucleotides align to TRBD2. Germline-derived CDR1 and CDR2 are SGHVS and FQNEAQ. The CDR3 covers 17 residues. With V trimmed by 7 bases and J by 7 bases, 19 bases remained unmatched. The CDR3 region has the DNA TGTGCCAGCACCCCGAGCATCCGGGAGGGAGGTAGGAATACGCAGTATTTT. Translated, it gives CASTPSIREGGRNTQYF.

J is TRBJ2-2 and V is TRBV6-5; D might be TRBD1 (6 bases). The CDR3 extends over 15 amino acids. The ends were cut back, 5 bases at V and 4 bases at J, with 14 bases in the middle. Germline lookup yields CDR1 MNHEY and CDR2 SVGAGI. This CDR3 reads CASSITGTITGELFF. CDR3 in DNA: TGTGCCAGCAGTATTACCGGGACAATCACCGGGGAGCTGTTTTTT.

This chain joins TRBV5-1 and TRBJ2-2; TRBD1 might be the D (6 bases). This CDR3 region has 15 residues. Germline lookup yields CDR1 SGHRS and CDR2 YFSETQ. Trimming pared 3 bases from V and 4 bases from J, leaving 13 bases between. CDR3 region: CASSSTGSSTGELFF. For the CDR3, the DNA is TGCGCCAGCAGCTCGACAGGTAGCAGCACCGGGGAGCTGTTTTTT.

The chain employs TRBV18 and TRBJ1-2, with D uncertain. CDR3 length: 13 amino acids. Trimming shortened V by 6 bases and J by 3 bases, and 11 bases separated the two germline ends. Germline CDR1 KGHSH, CDR2 LQKENI. CDR3 bases: TGTGCCAGCTCCCCTAACCGGGACTATGGCTACACCTTC. Translated: CASSPNRDYGYTF. The full variable domain, completed using reference TRBV18 and TRBJ1-2, is NAGVMQNPRHLVRRRGQEARLRCSPMKGHSHVYWYRQLPEEGLKFMVYLQKENIIDESGMPKERFSAEFPKEGPSILRIQQVVRGDSAAYFCASSPNRDYGYTFGSGTRLTVV.

J is TRBJ2-1 and V is TRBV4-2; D tentatively reads TRBD1 or TRBD2 (6 bases each). V was trimmed by 0 bases and J by 0 bases, leaving 12 bases between them. Germline V gene data show CDR1 as LGHNA and CDR2 as YNFKEQ. The CDR3 is made up of 17 amino acids. The CDR3 loop reads CASSQDLGGSSYNEQFF. The CDR3 bases are TGTGCCAGCAGCCAAGATCTAGGGGGGAGCTCCTACAATGAGCAGTTCTTC.